This T cell receptor (beta chain) was obtained from a study of shared clonotypes between healthy human individuals. Study as a whole: The plates for each donor numbered three CD4 naive, three CD4 memory, two CD8 naive and one CD8 memory.

Only in-frame clones appear in the TCRdb table, and some are missing; sequencing was by immunoSEQ multiplex PCR. The sample holds millions of clones, around nine tenths seen once. Those who donated were healthy HIV-negative adults, with no recent acute infections or vaccinations reported. V was trimmed by 4 bases and J by 2 bases, leaving 14 bases between them. CDR3 length equals 15 residues. Germline assignment: CDR1 SGDLS and CDR2 YYNGEE. This chain uses TRBV9 with TRBJ2-3; D is perhaps TRBD1 (6 bases). The sequence derives from a man younger than 35 in good health. Sequenced input: naive CD4+ T cells sorted from blood. The subset: CD45RA+ positively selected. The CDR3: CASSRQGSYTDTQYF. The DNA of the CDR3 is TGTGCCAGCAGCCGGCAGGGGTCCTACACAGATACGCAGTATTTT.